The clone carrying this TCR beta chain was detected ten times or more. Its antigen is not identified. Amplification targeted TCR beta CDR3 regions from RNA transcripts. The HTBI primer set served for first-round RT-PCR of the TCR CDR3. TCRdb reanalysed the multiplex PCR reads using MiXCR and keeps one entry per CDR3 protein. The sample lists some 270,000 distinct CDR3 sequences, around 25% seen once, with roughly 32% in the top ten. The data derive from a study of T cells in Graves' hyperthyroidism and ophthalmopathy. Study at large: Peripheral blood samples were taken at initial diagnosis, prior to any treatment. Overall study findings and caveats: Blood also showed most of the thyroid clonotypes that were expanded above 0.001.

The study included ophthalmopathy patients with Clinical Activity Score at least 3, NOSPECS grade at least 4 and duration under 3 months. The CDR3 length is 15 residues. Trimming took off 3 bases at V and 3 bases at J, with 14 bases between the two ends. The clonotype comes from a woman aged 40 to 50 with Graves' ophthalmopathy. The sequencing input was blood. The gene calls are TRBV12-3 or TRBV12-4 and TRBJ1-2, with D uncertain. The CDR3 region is CASSFGYRKHYGYTF. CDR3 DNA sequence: TGTGCCAGCAGTTTTGGTTATAGAAAACACTATGGCTACACCTTC.